The subject of this entry is one TCR beta chain. This clonotype was counted between two and nine times. It has no known antigen specificity. No base quality information exists; no much larger clone differs at one position. V is shortened by 4 bases, J by 0 bases, and the region joining them spans 13 bases. Counted from cysteine to phenylalanine, this CDR3 has 16 amino acids. Only the CDR3 region is kept as DNA, spanning 48 bases read in frame from base 1. Based on the germline V gene (reference sequence), the CDR1 and CDR2 sequences are PRHDT and FYEKMQ. Receptor libraries were prepared by 5' RACE. TCRdb lists the instrument as NextSeq 500. The TCR library protocol attached unique molecular identifiers to individual cDNA molecules to correct for sequencing error and PCR bias. Sequencing covered both TCR alpha and beta chains, and within each sample the abundances of alpha and beta sequences were tightly co-correlated. As for how the authors treated the data: Decombinator V4 was used to annotate the V gene, J gene and CDR3 of the TCR sequences. TCRs were defined as expanded if a significant change between any two time points was detected under a Poisson model with p below 0.0001. TCR abundances were normalised to the total number of TCRs sequenced per sample and expressed as counts per million. MAIT TCRs were defined by TRAV1-2 paired with TRAJ12, TRAJ20 or TRAJ33, and iNKT TCRs by TRAV10 paired with TRAJ18. A search of VDJdb, accessed on 1 November 2021, was run for TCRs annotated to CMV, EBV and SARS-CoV-2, with TCRs annotated for multiple antigens excluded. The public reads were reprocessed in TCRdb via fastp at Q25 and MiXCR, keeping in-frame beta chains. Each record represents a unique CDR3 protein, reported with the most common genes and DNA among its rows. TCRdb's processing, not the authors' own work, is the source of the V and J calls. In all, the sample holds about 48,000 distinct CDR3 sequences, and approximately 9.4% of those were seen once. Roughly 8.3% of the sample is in the top ten clones.

These data are taken from a study of early T cells in non-severe SARS-CoV-2 infection (dated by TCRdb to the early 2020s). Concerning the study at large: Because TCR sequencing was done on bulk RNA from unsorted whole blood, the alpha and beta chains could not be paired. General findings and caveats noted by the study authors: Matching against VDJdb was skewed toward anti-spike CD8 responses, likely underestimated virus-specific expansions, and missed private and CD4 specificities.

A case-control design nested within a healthcare worker cohort in London, UK, was used, with weekly nasopharyngeal swab PCR tests and blood sampling performed. Healthcare workers were enrolled in the week of the UK lockdown, from 23 to 31 March 2020, and were followed every week for up to roughly 15 weeks. The specimen was whole blood. This receptor was identified in an adult who was a healthcare worker with PCR-confirmed SARS-CoV-2 infection or an uninfected control (not recorded which). The chain is assembled from TRBV13 and TRBJ2-1; the D region may be TRBD1 or TRBD2, each matching 5 bases equally. The sequenced DNA is TGTGCCAGCAGCTCCCTGGACGGGGCCTCCTACAATGAGCAGTTCTTC. The encoded protein is CASSSLDGASYNEQFF.